The 10 T cell receptor beta chains reported below all come from one sample, sequenced in a study of cytomegalovirus exposure and HLA in healthy donors. The primer mix had 60 Vbeta and 13 Jbeta primers. The repertoire was sequenced with immunoSEQ multiplex PCR; TCRdb's copy has only in-frame clones and lacks some. The data contain fewer than 200,000 clones, about 80% of them singletons. The source material was PBMCs. The origin of the receptors is a woman aged 45 to 65 in good health and CMV-seronegative.

The chain links TRBV5-3 to TRBJ2-1; the match to TRBD2 covers 8 bases. TRBV5-3 is an ORF, and what it does is uncertain. Unmatched junction bases numbered 13, after V lost 5 bases and J lost 6 bases. The CDR3 length is 16 residues. CDR3 DNA: TGTGCCAGAAGTTATAATACTAGCGGACTTTTCAATGAGCAGTTCTTC. It codes for CARSYNTSGLFNEQFF.

This clone was seen more than once but under ten times. The chain links TRBV15 to TRBJ2-7; D possibly corresponds to TRBD2 (5 bases). Germline V gives CDR1 LNHNV, CDR2 YYDKDF (reference sequence). The CDR3 consists of 13 residues. Trimming took 0 bases from V and 6 from J, leaving 9 bases between them. In DNA, the CDR3 is TGTGCCACCAGCAGAGATCGGAGCGGCGAGCAGTACTTC. It codes for CATSRDRSGEQYF.

The V call is TRBV28, the J call TRBJ1-4; the D gene is possibly TRBD1 (6 bases). Looked up from germline, CDR1 is MDHEN and CDR2 is SYDVKM. V lost 6 bases to trimming and J lost 5 bases, with 13 bases between them. The CDR3 totals 14 residues. CDR3 sequence (DNA): TGTGCCAGCAGGCCTACAGGGCTCAATGAAAAACTGTTTTTT. Amino acid sequence: CASRPTGLNEKLFF.

The chain is built from TRBV7-2 and TRBJ1-2, with 7 nucleotides matching TRBD1. Unmatched junction bases numbered 5, after V lost 3 bases and J lost 4 bases. The CDR3 has 14 residues. Germline CDR1 reads SGHTA; CDR2 reads FQGNSA. This CDR3 is CASSFPDRSYGYTF. The DNA for the CDR3 is TGTGCCAGCAGCTTTCCGGACAGGTCCTATGGCTACACCTTC. Supplemented by reference TRBV7-2 and TRBJ1-2, the full variable domain reads GAGVSQSPSNKVTEKGKDVELRCDPISGHTALYWYRQSLGQGLEFLIYFQGNSAPDKSGLPSDRFSAERTGGSVSTLTIQRTQQEDSAVYLCASSFPDRSYGYTFGSGTRLTVV.

The chain carries TRBV14 and TRBJ1-6; 7 bases line up with TRBD1. The CDR3 consists of 13 residues. The germline gives CDR1 SGHDN, CDR2 FVKESK. V lost 3 bases to trimming and J lost 10 bases; unmatched junction nucleotides: 3. The CDR3 coding sequence is TGTGCCAGCAGCCAGACAGGGTGGTCACCCCTCCACTTT. Translated: CASSQTGWSPLHF.

This chain uses TRBV11-2 with TRBJ1-6; D may be TRBD1 (6 bases). The germline V and J ends were trimmed by 5 bases and 9 bases, with 11 bases remaining between them. Germline V gene lookup returns CDR1 SGHAT and CDR2 FQNNGV. The length of the CDR3 is 13 residues. CDR3 amino acids: CASSMGQGSPLHF. In DNA form, the CDR3 reads TGTGCCAGCAGCATGGGACAAGGTTCACCCCTCCACTTT.

V and J are TRBV5-4 and TRBJ2-7, with 7 bases matching TRBD1. Germline-derived CDR1 and CDR2 are SGHNT and YYREEE (reference sequence). Trimming removed 4 bases from V and 3 bases from J; junction bases left unmatched: 7. This CDR3 region has 14 residues. As DNA, the CDR3 is TGTGCCAGCAGCCTACCGGGACAGAGCTACGAGCAGTACTTC. Its protein is CASSLPGQSYEQYF.

This sequence joins TRBV2 and TRBJ2-2; tentatively, D is TRBD1 (6 bases). V shed 5 bases and J shed 4 bases, with 11 bases lying between them. The CDR3 extends over 14 amino acids. The germline gives CDR1 SNHLY, CDR2 FYNNEI. The DNA for the CDR3 is TGTGCCAGCAGTCTGGGGGCTATCACCGGGGAGCTGTTTTTT. Translation gives CASSLGAITGELFF.

The chain is built from TRBV7-8 and TRBJ2-2, with D possibly being TRBD2 (5 bases). The V gene lost 1 base and the J gene lost 1 base, with 10 bases spanning the gap. Germline CDR1 and CDR2: SGHVS and FQNEAQ. The CDR3 is 16 residues long. The CDR3 loop is CASSLVRVRNTGELFF. The CDR3, as DNA: TGTGCCAGCAGCTTAGTGCGGGTCAGGAACACCGGGGAGCTGTTTTTT.

This clone was seen only once. This chain connects TRBV4-1 to TRBJ2-1; 7 bases fit TRBD2. V lost 1 base, J lost 4 bases, and 4 bases stayed unmatched. The CDR3 consists of 15 residues. Germline values: CDR1 MGHRA, CDR2 YSYEKL. CDR3 protein: CASSQGLADYNEQFF. CDR3 bases: TGCGCCAGCAGCCAAGGCCTAGCGGATTACAATGAGCAGTTCTTC.